The 18 T cell receptor beta chains listed next were all sequenced from one sample in a study of beta chain features in type 1 diabetes. Overall study findings and caveats: TCRB CDR3 length was moderately but significantly reduced in all four CD4+ subsets of Type 1 diabetes patients.

Of the isolated RNA, all was reverse transcribed, and so the sequenced material was expressed TCRB transcripts. Generated by immunoSEQ multiplex PCR, the TCRdb table keeps only in-frame clones and is missing some. The sample lists a few hundred thousand clones; approximately 14% were seen once. For these TCRs, the target antigens are not known. What was sequenced was naive CD4+ T cells from blood. The receptors derive from a man aged 25-40 years with type 1 diabetes.

V and J are TRBV5-5 and TRBJ2-2, with a possible D match to TRBD2 (6 bases). The CDR3 has 14 amino acids. Germline V CDR1 and CDR2: SGHKS, YYEKEE (reference sequence). V was shortened by 1 base and J by 4 bases, with 8 bases between the two germline ends. The CDR3 DNA is TGTGCCAGCAGCTTGAACGGGGGCACCGGGGAGCTGTTTTTT. Translation gives CASSLNGGTGELFF.

This clone was seen only a few times. The rearrangement uses TRBV14 and TRBJ1-2, with 8 bases aligning to TRBD1. Germline CDR1 is SGHDN and CDR2 is FVKESK. Trimming at V came to 4 bases and at J to 4 bases, leaving 2 bases not matched to a gene. The length of the CDR3 is 13 residues. The CDR3 loop is CASSPGTGYGYTF. The CDR3 DNA reads TGTGCCAGCAGCCCCGGGACAGGCTATGGCTACACCTTC.

CDR3 DNA sequence: TGCGCCAGCAGCCCAGGACAGGATGGTAACTATGGCTACACCTTC. Translated: CASSPGQDGNYGYTF. V is TRBV5-1 and J is TRBJ1-2, with 7 bases matching TRBD1. Germline CDR1 and CDR2: SGHRS and YFSETQ. V gave up 4 bases and J gave up 1 base; unmatched junction bases: 7. This CDR3 region has 15 residues.

This clone was recorded a few times. The rearrangement links TRBV15 to TRBJ1-3; D is undetermined. The CDR3 has 14 residues. Germline V gene sequence: CDR1 LNHNV, CDR2 YYDKDF (reference sequence). Trimming cost V 6 bases and J 0 bases, with 9 bases left between them. CDR3 bases: TGTGCCACCAGATCACCGAGCTCTGGAAACACCATATATTTT. It is translated as CATRSPSSGNTIYF.

This chain joins TRBV7-9 and TRBJ1-5, with D tentatively TRBD1 (6 bases). This CDR3 is 16 amino acids long. Germline V gene sequence: CDR1 SEHNR, CDR2 FQNEAQ (reference sequence). Trimming took 1 base from V and 1 from J, leaving 11 bases between them. CDR3 sequence (DNA): TGTGCCAGCAGCTTAGATGGGGGGGCGAGCAATCAGCCCCAGCATTTT. Protein product: CASSLDGGASNQPQHF.

This clone was counted only a few times. The chain is built from TRBV7-2 and TRBJ2-4, with D hard to call. V lost 3 bases and J 8 bases, leaving 14 bases between the germline ends. Germline V gene lookup returns CDR1 SGHTA and CDR2 FQGNSA. The CDR3 is made up of 14 amino acids. CDR3 amino acids: CASSLSPVVDIQYF. CDR3 sequence (DNA): TGTGCCAGCAGCTTGTCCCCCGTAGTGGACATTCAGTACTTC.

The chain has TRBV9 and TRBJ2-5; D possibly corresponds to TRBD2 (6 bases). CDR3 size: 15 residues. Germline CDR1 is SGDLS and CDR2 is YYNGEE. The germline V and J ends were trimmed by 3 bases and 10 bases, with 22 bases remaining between them. The CDR3 loop is CASSEDRDSVSIQYF. The CDR3, as DNA: TGTGCCAGCAGCGAAGACCGGGACTCCGTGTCGATCCAGTACTTC.

The gene calls are TRBV19 and TRBJ2-1; 13 nucleotides agree with TRBD2. In germline, CDR1 is LNHDA, CDR2 SQIVND (reference sequence). J gave up 5 bases and V 3 bases, and 4 bases lay outside the gene matches. CDR3 size: 16 residues. CDR3 region: CASSILGLAGNNEQFF. In DNA, the CDR3 is TGTGCCAGTAGTATCTTGGGACTAGCGGGGAACAATGAGCAGTTCTTC.

The genes are TRBV19 and TRBJ1-2, with unresolved D. The length of the CDR3 is 14 residues. Germline CDR1 reads LNHDA; CDR2 reads SQIVND (reference sequence). With 1 base removed from V and 3 bases from J, the gap between germline ends came to 9 bases. The CDR3 DNA follows: TGTGCCAGTAGTATAGGGGAGGCCTACTATGGCTACACCTTC. Translated: CASSIGEAYYGYTF.

This clone has more than one count but fewer than ten. The chain uses TRBV10-3 and TRBJ2-3, with a possible D match to TRBD1 (7 bases). The CDR3 has 15 residues. Trimming took 6 bases from V and 2 from J, leaving 15 bases between them. CDR1 is ENHRY and CDR2 is SYGVKD in the germline V gene. This CDR3 is CAIRDHRGLTDTQYF. The CDR3 region has the DNA TGTGCCATCAGGGATCACAGGGGACTCACAGATACGCAGTATTTT.

V usage is TRBV5-1 and J usage is TRBJ2-5; TRBD2 aligns across 14 bases. The ends lost 4 bases at V and 2 bases at J; junction bases unmatched: 4. Looked up from germline, CDR1 is SGHRS and CDR2 is YFSETQ. This CDR3 is 16 amino acids long. DNA for the CDR3: TGCGCCAGCAGCGGTGGACTAGCGGGGGGTCAAGAGACCCAGTACTTC. It translates to CASSGGLAGGQETQYF.

This chain joins TRBV2 and TRBJ2-2, with 8 bases identical to TRBD1. The germline gives CDR1 SNHLY, CDR2 FYNNEI. Unmatched junction bases numbered 7, after V lost 7 bases and J lost 6 bases. The CDR3 is 14 amino acids. The CDR3 nucleotides are TGTGCCAGCAAACGGACAGGGACGGCCGGGGAGCTGTTTTTT. Encoded protein: CASKRTGTAGELFF.

J is TRBJ1-5 and V is TRBV7-2; 9 bases map to TRBD1. Germline loops: CDR1 SGHTA, CDR2 FQGNSA. The CDR3 is 14 amino acids. Trimming removed 5 bases from V and 6 bases from J; junction bases left unmatched: 5. CDR3 in DNA: TGTGCCAGCAGCCCCACAGGGGGCCTTCAGCCCCAGCATTTT. It yields the protein CASSPTGGLQPQHF.

V usage is TRBV5-4 and J usage is TRBJ2-5, with a possible D match to TRBD1 (6 bases). Germline V CDR1 and CDR2: SGHNT, YYREEE (reference sequence). This CDR3 has 15 residues. V was clipped by 5 bases and J by 2 bases, with 16 bases between them. CDR3 protein: CASSPVTGQQETQYF. Written as DNA, the CDR3 is TGTGCCAGCAGTCCAGTCACGGGACAACAAGAGACCCAGTACTTC. The whole variable domain, filled in from reference TRBV5-4 and TRBJ2-5, reads ETGVTQSPTHLIKTRGQQVTLRCSSQSGHNTVSWYQQALGQGPQFIFQYYREEENGRGNFPPRFSGLQFPNYSSELNVNALELDDSALYLCASSPVTGQQETQYFGPGTRLLVL.

V and J are TRBV19 and TRBJ1-5, with D possibly being TRBD1 (6 bases). V lost 5 bases and J lost 0, with 14 bases in between. In germline, CDR1 is LNHDA, CDR2 SQIVND (reference sequence). This CDR3 region has 16 residues. CDR3 sequence reads: CASSPTGHNSNQPQHF. The CDR3, as DNA: TGTGCCAGTAGTCCAACGGGACACAATAGCAATCAGCCCCAGCATTTT.

CDR3 nucleotide sequence: TGTGCCTGGAGTGACGGGAGTCAGCCCCAGCATTTT. This sequence encodes CAWSDGSQPQHF. The rearrangement uses TRBV30 and TRBJ1-5, with D unclear. The CDR3 is 12 residues long. Germline V lookup: CDR1 GTSNPN, CDR2 SVGIG (reference sequence). V lost 1 base, J lost 6 bases, and 7 bases lay in between. Full variable domain (remainder filled in from reference TRBV30 and TRBJ1-5): SQTIHQWPATLVQPVGSPLSLECTVEGTSNPNLYWYRQAAGRGLQLLFYSVGIGQISSEVPQNLSASRPQDRQFILSSKKLLLSDSGFYLCAWSDGSQPQHFGDGTRLSIL.

This clone was found a few times. J is TRBJ2-7 and V is TRBV19; 9 bases align to TRBD1. The V segment lost 5 bases and the J segment 2 bases; nucleotides outside the gene matches: 4. Germline V CDR1 and CDR2: LNHDA, SQIVND (reference sequence). The CDR3 spans 14 residues. CDR3 bases: TGTGCCAGTAGTGACAGGGGGGATGCCTACGAGCAGTACTTC. It encodes CASSDRGDAYEQYF.

J is TRBJ2-7 and V is TRBV2; 10 positions agree with TRBD1. In germline, CDR1 is SNHLY, CDR2 FYNNEI. The CDR3 consists of 15 residues. J lost 0 bases, V lost 6 bases, and 5 bases had no gene match. In DNA form, the CDR3 reads TGTGCCAGCAGCGGGACAGGGGAAAACTCCTACGAGCAGTACTTC. It is translated as CASSGTGENSYEQYF.